The clone carrying this T cell receptor beta chain was picked up many times. Its antigen remains unidentified. The data originate from a study of T cell repertoires in cytomegalovirus infection. At the level of the study: Through public TCR beta signatures, both CMV infection and matching HLA type were indicated. Study results and limitations: Cumulative frequency of public TCR beta families picked out carriers of CMV plus the relevant HLA. The response measured ex vivo was dominated by TCR beta clonotypes (HLA-C-restricted and CMV-specific).

TCRdb redid the calling of the reads with MiXCR, one entry per CDR3 protein. The sample shows fewer than 200,000 distinct CDR3 sequences, about an eighth of them seen only once. The trim removed 5 bases at V and 0 bases at J, leaving 10 bases unmatched. There are 16 residues in the CDR3. Germline lookup yields CDR1 MDHEN and CDR2 SYDVKM. The TCR was taken from a human donor in good health (CMV status not recorded). Some clones in this sample may be carry-over from other donors' samples. Sequencing was carried out using PBMCs. The chain joins TRBV28 to TRBJ2-7, with TRBD1 identical over 7 bases. CDR3 protein: CASSQGDGTASYEQYF. CDR3 bases: TGTGCCAGCAGTCAGGGGGACGGGACGGCCTCCTACGAGCAGTACTTC. Combining the CDR3 with reference TRBV28 and TRBJ2-7 gives the whole variable domain DVKVTQSSRYLVKRTGEKVFLECVQDMDHENMFWYRQDPGLGLRLIYFSYDVKMKEKGDIPEGYSVSREKKERFSLILESASTNQTSMYLCASSQGDGTASYEQYFGPGTRLTVT.